This T cell receptor (beta chain) was sequenced for a study of T-cell reconstitution after alpha-beta-depleted transplantation in children. About this clonotype: Its antigen is unidentified.

The TCRbeta library incorporated unique molecular identifiers. TCRdb ran MiXCR on the PCR reads and lists one entry per CDR3 protein. The sample shows hundreds of thousands of distinct CDR3 sequences, around 13% of them seen only once. Study-level points and caveats: Reportedly, alpha-beta T cells present about two months post-transplant originated from several hundred expanded clones of graft origin. When one year had passed after transplant, most T-cell counts and diversity came from newly produced T cells. From surviving recipient T cells and thymic progenitors came the high day-60 TCRbeta diversity observed in some patients.

The CDR3 runs to 15 residues. With V trimmed by 8 bases and J by 3 bases, 10 bases remained unmatched. Germline V gene lookup returns CDR1 MNHNS and CDR2 SASEGT. The source of this sequence is a male patient younger than 18 who had a stem cell transplant for acute myeloid leukemia, so the T cells may come from the graft donor. Sequenced here: PBMCs, mostly from graft donor cells, sampled 360 days after TCRalphabeta/CD19-depleted stem cell transplant. The chain combines TRBV6-1 with TRBJ2-3; 8 positions match TRBD2. CDR3 nucleotide sequence: TGTGCCAGCGACCACTGGCGGGAGGAAACAGATACGCAGTATTTT. Its protein product is CASDHWREETDTQYF.